This T cell receptor (beta chain) was profiled in a study of T cell responses to AZD1222 COVID-19 vaccine. On this clone: Its antigen is unknown.

Overall study results and limits: With two AZD1222 doses given, Spike-specific TCR breadth and depth both rose.

Using immunoSEQ multiplex PCR, the repertoire was profiled, and TCRdb retains in-frame clones only, with some absent. The sample yields 100,000 to 150,000 clones, more than 90% seen once. This specimen consisted of peripheral blood, obtained 28 days after the second AZD1222 dose. The sequence came from an adult who received the AZD1222 COVID-19 vaccine.

In DNA form, the CDR3 reads TGCGCCAGCAGCTTTTACGCAGACGGGGGTACGAGAGGGAATTCACCCCTCCACTTT. Protein product: CASSFYADGGTRGNSPLHF. This chain links TRBV5-1 with TRBJ1-6, with a weak D call TRBD1 (5 bases). The V gene lost 2 bases and the J gene lost 7 bases, with 25 bases spanning the gap. CDR3 length: 19 amino acids. Germline V gene lookup returns CDR1 SGHRS and CDR2 YFSETQ.